This TCR beta chain was retrieved from a study of blood T cell repertoires in COVID-19. Whole-study context: The cDNA or gDNA used as material had been derived from T cells, B-cell-depleted T cells, or PBMCs.

Some clones are missing from TCRdb's copy, which holds only in-frame ones; the method was immunoSEQ multiplex PCR. The table records 25,000 to 35,000 clones, approximately 86% of them present only once. Germline V CDR1 and CDR2: LNHDA, SQIVND (reference sequence). There are 18 residues in the CDR3. J gave up 1 base and V 6 bases, and 12 bases lay outside the gene matches. This chain joins TRBV19 and TRBJ2-6; 7 bases are a match to TRBD1. The clonotype originates from a human donor in a cohort sampled during active COVID-19. The donor label of this sample is uncertain. The sequencing input was peripheral blood. CDR3: CASRRRDSFASGANVLTF. CDR3 bases: TGTGCCAGTAGGAGACGGGACAGCTTTGCTTCTGGGGCCAACGTCCTGACTTTC. The entire variable domain, with the rest obtained from reference TRBV19 and TRBJ2-6, is as follows: DGGITQSPKYLFRKEGQNVTLSCEQNLNHDAMYWYRQDPGQGLRLIYYSQIVNDFQKGDIAEGYSVSREKKESFPLTVTSAQKNPTAFYLCASRRRDSFASGANVLTFGAGSRLTVL.